This T cell receptor (beta chain) was recovered during a study of blood T cell dynamics during melanoma immunotherapy. Details on this clone: Its antigen is unidentified.

This CDR3 contains 16 residues. Deletions cut 3 bases from V and 1 base from J, with 12 bases between. The germline CDR1 and CDR2 sequences are LNHDA and SQIVND (reference sequence). A fixed DNA input of 350 ng was used per bulk PBMC sample. Repertoires were generated with immunoSEQ multiplex PCR, while TCRdb's copy carries only in-frame clones and drops some. The table records 10,000 or so clones, about 88% of them present only once. Specified time point: pre-treatment baseline. Blood was drawn before treatment and at week 3 after checkpoint blockade. Disease control meant complete response, partial response or stable disease at 12 weeks. Findings and limits, study-wide: Whether repertoire-driving clones were melanoma-specific could not be determined.

The gene calls are TRBV19 and TRBJ2-2, with D perhaps matching TRBD1 or TRBD2 (6 bases each). The starting material was blood, obtained from a patient treated with checkpoint blockade. The sequence was obtained from a human donor with melanoma. CDR3 amino acids: CASSIGGPENTGELFF. Written as DNA, the CDR3 is TGTGCCAGTAGTATTGGGGGGCCGGAGAACACCGGGGAGCTGTTTTTT.